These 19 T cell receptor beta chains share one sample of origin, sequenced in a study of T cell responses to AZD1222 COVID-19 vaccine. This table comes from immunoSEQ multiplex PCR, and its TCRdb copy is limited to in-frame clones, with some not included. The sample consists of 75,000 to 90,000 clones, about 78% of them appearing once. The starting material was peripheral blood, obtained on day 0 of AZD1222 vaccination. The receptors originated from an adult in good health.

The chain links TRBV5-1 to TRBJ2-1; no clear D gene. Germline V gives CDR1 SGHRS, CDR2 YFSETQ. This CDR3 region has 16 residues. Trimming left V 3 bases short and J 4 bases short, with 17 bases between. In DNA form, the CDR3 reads TGCGCCAGCAGCTCGAGCAGTCTTGGGCTTTACAATGAGCAGTTCTTC. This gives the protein CASSSSSLGLYNEQFF.

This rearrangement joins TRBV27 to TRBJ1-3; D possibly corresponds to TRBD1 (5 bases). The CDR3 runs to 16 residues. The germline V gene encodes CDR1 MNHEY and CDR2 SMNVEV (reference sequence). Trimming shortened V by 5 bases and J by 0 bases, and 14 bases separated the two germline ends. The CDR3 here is CASSPSGTVSGNTIYF. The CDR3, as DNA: TGTGCCAGCAGTCCCTCCGGGACGGTCTCTGGAAACACCATATATTTT.

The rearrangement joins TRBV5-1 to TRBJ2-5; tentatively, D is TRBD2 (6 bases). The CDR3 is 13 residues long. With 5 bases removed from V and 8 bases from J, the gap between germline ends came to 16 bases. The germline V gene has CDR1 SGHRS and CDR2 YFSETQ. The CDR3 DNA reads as TGCGCCAGCAGACGGGGGAGTGAGAGAACCCAGTACTTC. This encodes CASRRGSERTQYF. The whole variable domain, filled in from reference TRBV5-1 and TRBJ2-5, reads KAGVTQTPRYLIKTRGQQVTLSCSPISGHRSVSWYQQTPGQGLQFLFEYFSETQRNKGNFPGRFSGRQFSNSRSEMNVSTLELGDSALYLCASRRGSERTQYFGPGTRLLVL.

The CDR3 region has the DNA TGTGCCAGCAGCAAACCGGACACCGGGGAGCTGTTTTTT. This sequence encodes CASSKPDTGELFF. The genes are TRBV21-1 and TRBJ2-2; the D call in the table, TRBD2, was not verified against the DNA. TRBV21-1 is a recognized pseudogene. CDR3 length: 13 amino acids.

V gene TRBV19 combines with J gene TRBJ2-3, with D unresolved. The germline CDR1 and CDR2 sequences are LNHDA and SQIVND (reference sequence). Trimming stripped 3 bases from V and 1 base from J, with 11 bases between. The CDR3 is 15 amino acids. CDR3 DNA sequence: TGTGCCAGTAGTATCCCTAGGGCAGGCACAGATACGCAGTATTTT. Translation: CASSIPRAGTDTQYF.

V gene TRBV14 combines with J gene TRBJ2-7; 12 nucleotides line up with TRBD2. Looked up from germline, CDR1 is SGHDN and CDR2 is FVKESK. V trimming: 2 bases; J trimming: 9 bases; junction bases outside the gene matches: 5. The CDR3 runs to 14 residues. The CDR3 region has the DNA TGTGCCAGCAGCCAAATGACTAGCGGGAGATTGCAGTACTTC. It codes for CASSQMTSGRLQYF. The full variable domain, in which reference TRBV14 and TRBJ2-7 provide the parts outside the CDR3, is EAGVTQFPSHSVIEKGQTVTLRCDPISGHDNLYWYRRVMGKEIKFLLHFVKESKQDESGMPNNRFLAERTGGTYSTLKVQPAELEDSGVYFCASSQMTSGRLQYFGPGTRLTVT.

As DNA, the CDR3 is TGTGCCAGCAGTGAGGCCCAGGTCGGGTCACCCCTCCACTTT. Translating gives CASSEAQVGSPLHF. The genes are TRBV25-1 and TRBJ1-6; D gene unclear. V lost 3 bases, J lost 10 bases, and 13 bases lay in between. Germline V gene data show CDR1 as MGHDK and CDR2 as SYGVNS. This CDR3 has 14 residues.

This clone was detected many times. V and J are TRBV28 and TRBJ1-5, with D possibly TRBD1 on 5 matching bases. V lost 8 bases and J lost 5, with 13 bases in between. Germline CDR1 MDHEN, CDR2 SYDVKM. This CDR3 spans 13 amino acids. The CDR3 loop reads CASGATPDQPQHF. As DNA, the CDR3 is TGTGCCAGCGGGGCAACCCCCGATCAGCCCCAGCATTTT.

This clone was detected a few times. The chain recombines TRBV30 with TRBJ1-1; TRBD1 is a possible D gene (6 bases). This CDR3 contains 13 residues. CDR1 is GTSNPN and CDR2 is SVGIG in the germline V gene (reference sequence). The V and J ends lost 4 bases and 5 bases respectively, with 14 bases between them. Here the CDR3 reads CAWTKPQGTEAFF. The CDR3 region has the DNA TGTGCCTGGACCAAACCACAGGGAACTGAAGCTTTCTTT.

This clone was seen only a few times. The DNA for the CDR3 is TGCGCCAGCAGCTTTCAGGGGGAGGGCAATGAGCAGTTCTTC. Amino acids: CASSFQGEGNEQFF. The chain employs TRBV5-1 and TRBJ2-1; TRBD1 or TRBD2 may be the D gene (7 bases each). Germline V lookup: CDR1 SGHRS, CDR2 YFSETQ. This CDR3 region has 14 residues. Trimming removed 2 bases at V and 6 bases at J, with 12 bases between.

The CDR3 loop is CASSESSGGKDDGYTF. In DNA form, the CDR3 reads TGCGCCAGCAGTGAGTCTAGCGGGGGAAAAGACGATGGCTACACCTTC. The V and J genes are TRBV10-1 and TRBJ1-2, with D tentatively TRBD1 (5 bases). The CDR3 has 16 residues. Trimming shortened V by 0 bases and J by 6 bases, and 17 bases separated the two germline ends. Germline V gene lookup returns CDR1 WNHNN and CDR2 SYGVQD (reference sequence).

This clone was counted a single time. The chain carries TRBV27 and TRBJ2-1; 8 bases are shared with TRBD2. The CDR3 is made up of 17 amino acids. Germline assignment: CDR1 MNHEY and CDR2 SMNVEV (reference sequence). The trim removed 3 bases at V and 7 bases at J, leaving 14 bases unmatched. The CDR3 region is CASSLHTGGVQRNEQFF. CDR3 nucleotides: TGTGCCAGCAGTTTGCACACGGGGGGGGTCCAGAGAAATGAGCAGTTCTTC.

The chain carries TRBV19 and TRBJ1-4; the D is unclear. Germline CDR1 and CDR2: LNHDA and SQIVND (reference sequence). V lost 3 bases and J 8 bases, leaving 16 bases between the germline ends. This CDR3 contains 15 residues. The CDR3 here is CASSIEEGSGEKLFF. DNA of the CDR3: TGTGCCAGTAGTATTGAAGAGGGATCAGGAGAAAAACTGTTTTTT.

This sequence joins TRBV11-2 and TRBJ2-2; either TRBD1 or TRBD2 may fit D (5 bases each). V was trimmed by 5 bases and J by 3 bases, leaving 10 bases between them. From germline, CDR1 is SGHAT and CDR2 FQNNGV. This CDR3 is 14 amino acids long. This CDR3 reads CASSPGTHTGELFF. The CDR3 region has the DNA TGTGCCAGCAGCCCGGGGACCCACACCGGGGAGCTGTTTTTT.

CDR3 sequence reads: CASSPYAGGADTQYF. The DNA for the CDR3 is TGTGCCAGCAGCCCCTATGCGGGAGGCGCAGATACGCAGTATTTT. The gene calls are TRBV3-1 (or the pseudogene TRBV3-2) and TRBJ2-3, with TRBD2 identical over 8 bases. The CDR3 sequence is 15 residues long. V trimming: 4 bases; J trimming: 4 bases; junction bases outside the gene matches: 7. Per the germline V gene, CDR1 is LGHDT and CDR2 is YNNKEL (reference sequence).

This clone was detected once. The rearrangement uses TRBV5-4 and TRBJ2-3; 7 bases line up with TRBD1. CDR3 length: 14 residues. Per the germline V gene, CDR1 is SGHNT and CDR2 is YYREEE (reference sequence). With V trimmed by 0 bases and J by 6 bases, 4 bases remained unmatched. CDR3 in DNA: TGTGCCAGCAGCTTGGCAGGGGGTGGGGATACGCAGTATTTT. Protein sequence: CASSLAGGGDTQYF.

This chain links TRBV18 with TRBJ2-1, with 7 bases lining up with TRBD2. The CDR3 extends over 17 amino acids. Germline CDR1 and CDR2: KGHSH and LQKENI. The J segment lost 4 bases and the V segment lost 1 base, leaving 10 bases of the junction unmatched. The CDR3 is CASSPRAGEIVYNEQFF. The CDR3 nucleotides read TGTGCCAGCTCACCACGTGCGGGAGAAATTGTGTACAATGAGCAGTTCTTC. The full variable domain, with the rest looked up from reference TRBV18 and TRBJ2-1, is NAGVMQNPRHLVRRRGQEARLRCSPMKGHSHVYWYRQLPEEGLKFMVYLQKENIIDESGMPKERFSAEFPKEGPSILRIQQVVRGDSAAYFCASSPRAGEIVYNEQFFGPGTRLTVL.

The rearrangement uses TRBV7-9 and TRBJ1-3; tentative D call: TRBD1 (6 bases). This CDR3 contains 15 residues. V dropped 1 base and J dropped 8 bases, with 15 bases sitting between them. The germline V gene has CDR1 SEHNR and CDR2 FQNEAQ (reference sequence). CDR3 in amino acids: CASSLVGGTADTIYF. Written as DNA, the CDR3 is TGTGCCAGCAGCTTAGTAGGGGGAACTGCAGACACCATATATTTT.

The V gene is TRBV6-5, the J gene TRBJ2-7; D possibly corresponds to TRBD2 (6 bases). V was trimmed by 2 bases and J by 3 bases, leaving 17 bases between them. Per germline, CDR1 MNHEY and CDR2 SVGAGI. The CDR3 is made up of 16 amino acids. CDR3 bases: TGTGCCAGCAGTTACGCCCGCAGCGGGTTGAACTACGAGCAGTACTTC. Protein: CASSYARSGLNYEQYF.